Sequencing of this T cell receptor (beta chain) was carried out in a study of shared clonotypes between healthy human individuals (dated by TCRdb to the early 2020s). Regarding the study in general: A couple of women and a few men aged 18 to 49 years were included in the cohort. For each donor, CD4 naive and CD4 memory were each run on three plates, CD8 naive on two plates, and CD8 memory on one plate. Libraries were prepared and TCR repertoires were sequenced by different laboratories using diverse techniques, in order to increase sequencing depth and limit assay-specific biases. Each donor's leukapheresis produced roughly between roughly 0.94 and 9.5 billion PBMCs. The study deeply sequenced blood TCR repertoires of about 5 healthy adults to estimate repertoire size and the extent of clonotype sharing between individuals. The paper's findings and limits, for the study overall: Even with the large sequencing depth, rarefaction of the sorted-subset datasets indicated that sequencing was incomplete. Estimated clonotype richness was generally larger for naive than for memory subsets. Roughly 5% of naive CD4, around 4% of naive CD8, approximately 2% of memory CD4, and less than 0.45% of memory CD8 clonotypes were shared across several donors. Sampling was restricted to blood, and TCR repertoires in tissue are likely to differ from TCR repertoires in blood. Pairwise subsampling indicated that sequencing depth was expected to affect the degree of clonotype sharing among donors. The genetic and exposure-history diversity represented was limited by the small number of donors. Higher generation probabilities were observed for clonotypes shared by all four sorted-subset donors than for non-shared clonotypes.

Using the deep immunoSEQ assay, TCR CDR3 regions were amplified from genomic DNA by multiplex PCR. Genomic DNA extracted from each cell subset was distributed evenly over all wells of several immunoSEQ 96-well plates, and each plate served as one replicate. Each replicate PCR for sorted subsets received about 0.2 ug genomic DNA, equal to about 30,000 T cell genomes. Purified libraries were measured with a Qubit 3.0 fluorometer, size-checked on a Bioanalyzer 2100, and measured again with the KAPA Library Quantification kit. Each immunoSEQ 96-well plate was sequenced on its own single-read 150-cycle Illumina NextSeq 550 flow cell. In the authors' own workflow: Because the immunoSEQ output held only junctional sequences and lacked quality scores, the filtering could not match the filtering applied to full-length reads. Sequences were annotated with PyIR, a Python wrapper for IgBLAST v1.9, and V/J genes and CDR3 were assigned using IMGT germline references. Reads were removed for weak V/J assignments (E-value above 1e-6), missing CDR3, stop codons, out-of-frame junctions, or ambiguous translated residues. V3J clonotypes were defined by identical inferred V gene, J gene, and CDR3 amino acid sequence. To compute the percentage overlap between repertoires, the number of shared unique clonotypes was divided by the size of the smaller repertoire. RTK rarefaction, the Chao1 estimator, and Recon v2.1 estimates of unobserved clonotypes were used to assess repertoire richness. Generation probabilities for all TCRbeta clonotypes obtained by the gDNA method from a handful of donors were computed using OLGA. The clones in this table, taken by TCRdb from immuneACCESS, are in-frame only. Not every clone is retained; where verified, under half of the shortfall comes from an unresolved V gene, and the cause of the rest is unknown. V and J calls and clone size are those listed in that table; D and trimming were worked out from the DNA. The table for this sample lists approximately 600,000 clones; 85% to 95% of them were counted only once. The leading ten clones occupy around 0.12% of the sample.

CD8 naive samples were CD45RO-negative cells positively selected for CCR7, giving a CD45RA+CCR7+ population that excluded TemRA cells. The donors were healthy, HIV-negative adults who had no recently reported acute infections or vaccinations. Only Caucasian adults living in Nashville, Tennessee, USA were represented among the donors. Blood was collected by leukapheresis, and PBMCs were isolated by Ficoll-Histopaque density gradient centrifugation and then cryopreserved in liquid nitrogen vapor phase. Purity and quantity of every magnetically sorted T cell population were checked by analytical flow cytometry. Genomic DNA was isolated from every sorted fraction and measured by UV absorbance on a Nanodrop 2000c. This clone has just a few counts. Its specific antigen is unknown. No per-base quality is available; no much larger clone lies one base away. Its CDR3 holds 12 amino acids, cysteine through phenylalanine. Only the CDR3 part of the read is kept: 36 bases, read in frame from the first base. The trim is 4 bases for V and 6 bases for J, with a gap of 9 bases between the germline ends. From the germline V gene (reference sequence), CDR1 is MNHEY and CDR2 is SMNVEV.

The sequence derives from a woman between 25 and 40 years old in good health. The rearranged segments are TRBV27 and TRBJ1-2; the D gene cannot be named for sure. Sequencing was performed on naive CD8+ T cells sorted from blood. The cell subset or site label here, explained by the study, means: CD45RA+CCR7+. The nucleotides are TGTGCCAGCAGTTCCGATCTGAATGGCTACACCTTC. Its protein is CASSSDLNGYTF.